This T cell receptor beta chain appears in the sequencing data of a study of shared clonotypes between healthy human individuals. Repertoires were generated with immunoSEQ multiplex PCR, while TCRdb's copy carries only in-frame clones and drops some. The data hold about 1.1 million clones, with about 72% observed a single time. This clone was seen once. The sequencing sample was made of memory CD4+ T cells from PBMCs. Subset noted: CD45RA-negative fraction. The clonotype comes from a man aged 18 to 29 in good health. Some clones in this sample may be carry-over from other donors' samples.

The CDR3 loop is CASSDTGGVETQYF. For the CDR3, the DNA is TGCGCCAGCAGTGACACAGGGGGGGTAGAGACCCAGTACTTC. This chain connects TRBV10-2 to TRBJ2-5, with D tentatively TRBD1 (8 bases). The CDR3 covers 14 residues. Per the germline V gene, CDR1 is WSHSY and CDR2 is SAAADI. V was cut by 3 bases and J by 4 bases, with 12 bases left in between.